The clone carrying this T cell receptor beta chain has just a few counts. Its antigen remains unidentified. The record originates from a study of CD8 T cells in ankylosing spondylitis. Findings and limits, study-wide: It was reported that disease-linked clones were significantly enriched in matched ankylosing spondylitis synovial fluid. A subset of motif variants has previously been described in the synovial fluid and blood of reactive arthritis. Peripheral blood held disease-linked clones only at relatively low frequency, and these were CD8+. Among TCR beta sequences, a motif of several highly homologous variants appeared characteristic of ankylosing spondylitis blood.

V was cut by 2 bases and J by 4 bases, with 10 bases left in between. The CDR3 has 14 amino acids. Per the germline V gene, CDR1 is MGHRA and CDR2 is YSYEKL. For TCR beta, libraries came from quantitative 5'-RACE with molecular barcodes. TCRdb reprocessed the 5' RACE reads with MiXCR, giving one entry per CDR3 protein. The data contain roughly 700,000 distinct CDR3 sequences, around 20% of them seen just once; the ten biggest clones take up under 20%. Sequencing was performed on blood, either unsorted or a sorted T cell fraction (not recorded which). The origin of this receptor is a male donor with ankylosing spondylitis. The rearrangement joins TRBV4-1 to TRBJ2-3; D not certain. In DNA, the CDR3 is TGCGCCAGCAGCCAATATTGGGCGGCAGATACGCAGTATTTT. It is translated as CASSQYWAADTQYF.